This T cell receptor (beta chain) was sequenced for a study of blood T cell repertoires in COVID-19. Study-wide context: Material from acute and convalescent COVID-19 was sourced from the United States, Italy and Spain. The analysed material was cDNA or gDNA that came from T cells, B-cell-depleted T cells, or PBMCs.

With regard to this clone: At the DNA level, this CDR3 is encoded by other sequences in the same sample as well.

Per the study methods: The authors estimated nucleated cell counts from reference gene primer amplification. Measured with immunoSEQ multiplex PCR; TCRdb has only the in-frame clones, and not every one. V and J calls and clone size are as listed in that table; D and trimming were resolved from the DNA. This sample has approximately 300,000 clones; 85% to 90% occur once, and the top ten carry about 3.9%. CDR1 and CDR2 (germline): KGHSH, LQKENI. Deletions cut 2 bases from V and 6 bases from J, with 5 bases between. The CDR3 has 11 amino acids. This TCR was recovered from a woman aged 50 to 60 with active or convalescent COVID-19. Sample: peripheral blood. The V and J genes are TRBV18 and TRBJ2-7, with D tentatively TRBD2 (5 bases). The CDR3 DNA is TGTGCCAGCTCACCAGGAGGCGAGCAGTACTTC. Its translation: CASSPGGEQYF.